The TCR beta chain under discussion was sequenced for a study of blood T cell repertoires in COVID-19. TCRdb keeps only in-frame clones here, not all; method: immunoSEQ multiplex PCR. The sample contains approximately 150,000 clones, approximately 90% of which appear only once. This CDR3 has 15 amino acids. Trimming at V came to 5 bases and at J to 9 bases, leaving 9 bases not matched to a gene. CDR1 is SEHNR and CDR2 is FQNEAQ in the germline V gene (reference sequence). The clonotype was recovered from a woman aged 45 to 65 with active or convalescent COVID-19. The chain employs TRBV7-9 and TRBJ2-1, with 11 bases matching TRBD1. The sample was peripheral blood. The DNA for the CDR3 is TGTGCCAGCAGCCCACCCCGGACAGGGGGCTTTGAGCAGTTCTTC. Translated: CASSPPRTGGFEQFF.